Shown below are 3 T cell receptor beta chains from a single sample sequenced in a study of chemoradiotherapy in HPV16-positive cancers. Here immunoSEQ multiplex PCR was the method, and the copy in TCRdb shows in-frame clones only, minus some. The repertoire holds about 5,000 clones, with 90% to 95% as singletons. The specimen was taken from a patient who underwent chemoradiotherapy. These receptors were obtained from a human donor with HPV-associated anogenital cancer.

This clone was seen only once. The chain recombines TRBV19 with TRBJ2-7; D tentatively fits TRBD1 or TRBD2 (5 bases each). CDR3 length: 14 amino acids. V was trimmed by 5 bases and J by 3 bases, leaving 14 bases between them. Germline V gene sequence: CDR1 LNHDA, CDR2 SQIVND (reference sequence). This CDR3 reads CASSWGSGFYEQYF. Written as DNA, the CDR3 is TGTGCCAGTAGTTGGGGGAGTGGGTTCTACGAGCAGTACTTC.

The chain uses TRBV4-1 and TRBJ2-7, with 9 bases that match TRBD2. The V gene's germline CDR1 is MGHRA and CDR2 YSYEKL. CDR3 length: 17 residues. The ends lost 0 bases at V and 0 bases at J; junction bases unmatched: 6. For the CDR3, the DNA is TGCGCCAGCAGCCAAGATGATAGCGGGGGAAACTCCTACGAGCAGTACTTC. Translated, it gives CASSQDDSGGNSYEQYF.

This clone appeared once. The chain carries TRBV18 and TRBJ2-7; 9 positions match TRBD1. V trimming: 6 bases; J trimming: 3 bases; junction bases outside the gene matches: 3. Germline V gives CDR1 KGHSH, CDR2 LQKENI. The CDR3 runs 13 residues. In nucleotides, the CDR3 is TGTGCCAGCTCCGGGACAGGGAACTACGAGCAGTACTTC. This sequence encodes CASSGTGNYEQYF.